This record concerns one T cell receptor beta chain sequence. The CDR3 sequence is 16 residues long. Germline-derived CDR1 and CDR2 are MGHRA and YSYEKL. V gave up 0 bases and J gave up 4 bases, with 14 bases separating them. Blood samples were obtained at baseline, cycle 4 day 1, and cycle 7 day 1. This sample stems from a study of OX40 agonist ivuxolimab in advanced cancers. The wider study: At 0.01 to 10 mg/kg, ivuxolimab was administered intravenously to patients every 2 weeks.

The protocol was immunoSEQ multiplex PCR, while the TCRdb copy is restricted to in-frame clones and leaves out a portion. The repertoire consists of about 48,000 clones, with 83% occurring once and the leading ten covering roughly 1.2%. The chain combines TRBV4-1 with TRBJ2-3; D may be TRBD2 (6 bases). The TCR sequence derives from an adult with an advanced solid tumor such as melanoma, head and neck, liver or kidney cancer. The sample here was CD4+ or CD8+ T cells sorted from blood, taken in a trial of the OX40 agonist ivuxolimab. CDR3: CASSQEELAGADTQYF. The CDR3 nucleotides are TGCGCCAGCAGCCAAGAGGAACTAGCCGGCGCAGATACGCAGTATTTT.